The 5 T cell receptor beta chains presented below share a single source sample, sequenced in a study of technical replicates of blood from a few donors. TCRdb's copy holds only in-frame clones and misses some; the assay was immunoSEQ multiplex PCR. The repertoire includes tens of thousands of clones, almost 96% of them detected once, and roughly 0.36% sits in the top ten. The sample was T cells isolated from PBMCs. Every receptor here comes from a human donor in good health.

Here the CDR3 reads CASSSTPGTGVYEQYF. For the CDR3, the DNA is TGTGCCAGCAGTTCAACCCCCGGGACAGGGGTTTACGAGCAGTACTTC. V and J are TRBV13 and TRBJ2-7; TRBD1 matches 10 bases. V was clipped by 6 bases and J by 4 bases; unmatched bases: 12. The length of the CDR3 is 16 residues. Germline lookup yields CDR1 PRHDT and CDR2 FYEKMQ (reference sequence).

CDR3 sequence (DNA): TGTGCCACCAGCTCTTCCTTGCGGGAGATCTCCTACGAGCAGTACTTC. Translation: CATSSSLREISYEQYF. The chain couples TRBV15 to TRBJ2-7, with 7 bases fitting TRBD2. The CDR3 has 16 residues. With V trimmed by 5 bases and J by 0 bases, 10 bases remained unmatched. Germline CDR1 LNHNV, CDR2 YYDKDF (reference sequence).

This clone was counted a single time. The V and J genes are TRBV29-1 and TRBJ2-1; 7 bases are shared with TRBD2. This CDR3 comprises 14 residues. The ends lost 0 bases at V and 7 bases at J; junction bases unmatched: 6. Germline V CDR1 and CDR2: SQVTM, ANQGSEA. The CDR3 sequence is CSVEEGLISNEQFF. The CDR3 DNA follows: TGCAGCGTTGAAGAGGGACTAATTTCTAATGAGCAGTTCTTC.

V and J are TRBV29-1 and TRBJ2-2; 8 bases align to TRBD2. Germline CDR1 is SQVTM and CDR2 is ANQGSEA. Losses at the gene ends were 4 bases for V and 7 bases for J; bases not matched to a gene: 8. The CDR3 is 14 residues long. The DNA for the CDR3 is TGCAGCGTTGGTTCGGGGGGGACGGTCGGGGAGCTGTTTTTT. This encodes CSVGSGGTVGELFF.

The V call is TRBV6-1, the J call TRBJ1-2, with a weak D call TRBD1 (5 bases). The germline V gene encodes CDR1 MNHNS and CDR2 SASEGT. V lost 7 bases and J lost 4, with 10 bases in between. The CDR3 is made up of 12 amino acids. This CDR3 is CASMGGTYGYTF. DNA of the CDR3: TGTGCCAGCATGGGAGGGACCTATGGCTACACCTTC.